This TCR beta chain emerged from a study of cytomegalovirus exposure and HLA in healthy donors. The study, taken as a whole, reports: Some 150 TCR beta chains were listed as cytomegalovirus-associated.

Method: immunoSEQ multiplex PCR; TCRdb's copy keeps in-frame clones and lacks some. The data hold around 120,000 clones, with approximately 88% observed a single time. Turning to this clone: Its antigen remains unidentified.

This CDR3 has 12 residues. V was pared by 6 bases and J by 4 bases, with 9 bases between. Germline V gives CDR1 MNHEY, CDR2 SMNVEV (reference sequence). The V and J genes are TRBV27 and TRBJ1-1, with D possibly TRBD1 on 5 matching bases. Sequences were obtained from PBMCs. This clonotype was sampled from a woman under 30 in good health and CMV-seropositive. The CDR3 loop is CASRGLGTEAFF. The CDR3 DNA sequence: TGTGCCAGCAGGGGGCTGGGCACTGAAGCTTTCTTT.